Here is one T cell receptor beta chain with its context. The antigen is unknown. The sample comes from a study of blood T cells in healthy people across ages. Study-level findings and limits: Significant beta diversity loss was already apparent by age approximately 38, declining roughly linearly.

Together with a sample-barcoded 5' primer, a J-beta primer mix was included in a second PCR lasting roughly 6 to 12 cycles. Every sample gave at least 3 million paired-end reads containing CDR3. Each CDR3 protein is one row after TCRdb ran MiXCR on the 5' RACE reads. The table records fewer than 750,000 distinct CDR3 sequences, around half of them present only once. The germline V gene has CDR1 DFQATT and CDR2 SNEGSKA (reference sequence). V gave up 5 bases and J gave up 6 bases, with 17 bases separating them. The CDR3 totals 14 residues. The amount of total RNA extracted per sample was at least 5 micrograms.

V usage is TRBV20-1 and J usage is TRBJ2-1; D is unclear. Source material: blood. The clonotype was recovered from a man older than 75 in good health. For the CDR3, the DNA is TGCAGTGCTGGCCTAACACCTTCGGGCAATGAGCAGTTCTTC. Protein sequence: CSAGLTPSGNEQFF.